These 10 T cell receptor beta chains originate from one sample sequenced in a study of OX40 agonist ivuxolimab in advanced cancers. Only in-frame clones appear in the TCRdb table, and some are missing; sequencing was by immunoSEQ multiplex PCR. Of about 46,000 clones listed, around nine tenths are singletons. This specimen was CD4+ or CD8+ T cells sorted from blood, taken in a trial of the OX40 agonist ivuxolimab. The receptors derive from an adult with an advanced solid tumor such as melanoma, head and neck, liver or kidney cancer.

The chain recombines TRBV13 with TRBJ2-1; tentative D call: TRBD1 (7 bases). V lost 6 bases and J 8 bases, leaving 20 bases between the germline ends. The germline V gene has CDR1 PRHDT and CDR2 FYEKMQ (reference sequence). The CDR3 length is 15 residues. The CDR3 reads CASRFGQAGRHEQFF. CDR3 in DNA: TGTGCCAGCAGATTCGGACAGGCGGGGAGGCATGAGCAGTTCTTC. The full variable domain, with the rest looked up from reference TRBV13 and TRBJ2-1, is AAGVIQSPRHLIKEKRETATLKCYPIPRHDTVYWYQQGPGQDPQFLISFYEKMQSDKGSIPDRFSAQQFSDYHSELNMSSLELGDSALYFCASRFGQAGRHEQFFGPGTRLTVL.

This clone has just a few counts. The gene calls are TRBV13 and TRBJ2-1; D unclear. CDR1 and CDR2 (germline): PRHDT, FYEKMQ (reference sequence). The V end was cut by 6 bases, the J end by 0 bases, with 15 bases between. The CDR3 totals 16 residues. CDR3 amino acids: CASSPPGRDSYNEQFF. The CDR3, as DNA: TGTGCCAGCAGTCCCCCGGGCAGAGACTCCTACAATGAGCAGTTCTTC. The complete variable domain, with remaining parts taken from reference TRBV13 and TRBJ2-1, reads AAGVIQSPRHLIKEKRETATLKCYPIPRHDTVYWYQQGPGQDPQFLISFYEKMQSDKGSIPDRFSAQQFSDYHSELNMSSLELGDSALYFCASSPPGRDSYNEQFFGPGTRLTVL.

CDR3 nucleotides: TGTGCCAGCAGCGTAGGAGTGGGAGGAGAGCAGTACTTC. Translation: CASSVGVGGEQYF. V is TRBV9 and J is TRBJ2-7; TRBD2 is a possible D gene (6 bases). Between the trimmed V and J ends, which lost 0 bases and 7 bases, there was a span of 11 bases. The CDR3 runs 13 residues. CDR1 is SGDLS, CDR2 YYNGEE, per germline.

The chain couples TRBV6-5 to TRBJ1-3; unclear D gene. Germline lookup yields CDR1 MNHEY and CDR2 SVGAGI. The CDR3 is 11 residues long. The V end lost 10 bases, the J end lost 3 bases, and 7 bases lay between the germline ends. CDR3 DNA: TGTGCCACCCGTTTTGGAAACACCATATATTTT. This translates into CATRFGNTIYF.

The V gene is TRBV4-1, the J gene TRBJ2-1; D is tentatively TRBD1 or TRBD2 (5 bases each). The CDR3 consists of 17 residues. Germline CDR1 is MGHRA and CDR2 is YSYEKL. Trimming shortened V by 3 bases and J by 1 base, and 16 bases separated the two germline ends. Here the CDR3 reads CASSQGPGASSYNEQFF. In DNA form, the CDR3 reads TGCGCCAGCAGCCAGGGACCTGGTGCGTCTTCCTACAATGAGCAGTTCTTC.

The chain combines TRBV6-6 with TRBJ2-3, with D unresolved. Germline V gene data show CDR1 as MNHNY and CDR2 as SVGAGI (reference sequence). This CDR3 has 14 amino acids. V lost 2 bases to trimming and J lost 3 bases, with 9 bases between them. This CDR3 is CASSYGDLTDTQYF. CDR3 sequence (DNA): TGTGCCAGCAGTTACGGGGATTTAACAGATACGCAGTATTTT.

CDR3: CASSWDRGSEQYF. The DNA of the CDR3 is TGCGCCAGCAGCTGGGACAGGGGAAGCGAGCAGTACTTC. The V gene is TRBV5-1, the J gene TRBJ2-7, with 10 bases aligning to TRBD1. The J segment lost 6 bases and the V segment lost 3 bases, leaving 3 bases of the junction unmatched. CDR3 length equals 13 residues. CDR1 is SGHRS and CDR2 is YFSETQ in the germline V gene.

The chain is built from TRBV27 and TRBJ2-6; D not resolved. Looked up from germline, CDR1 is MNHEY and CDR2 is SMNVEV (reference sequence). The CDR3 extends over 16 amino acids. The ends were cut back, 2 bases at V and 1 base at J, with 9 bases in the middle. CDR3 residues: CASSLRVASGANVLTF. The CDR3 coding sequence is TGTGCCAGCAGTTTAAGGGTAGCTTCTGGGGCCAACGTCCTGACTTTC.

The chain has TRBV11-2 and TRBJ2-1; the D call may be TRBD1 or TRBD2 (5 bases each). Trimming cost V 5 bases and J 5 bases, with 16 bases left between them. This CDR3 contains 15 residues. Germline V gives CDR1 SGHAT, CDR2 FQNNGV. The chain's CDR3 is CASSPIPGADNEQFF. DNA for the CDR3: TGTGCCAGCAGCCCTATCCCCGGGGCTGACAATGAGCAGTTCTTC.

The rearrangement uses TRBV7-9 and TRBJ2-7; no reliable D call. There are 14 residues in the CDR3. In germline, CDR1 is SEHNR, CDR2 FQNEAQ (reference sequence). V dropped 5 bases and J dropped 0 bases, with 11 bases sitting between them. This chain's CDR3 is CASSLTVSSYEQYF. CDR3 coding DNA: TGTGCCAGCAGCCTTACAGTGAGCTCCTACGAGCAGTACTTC.